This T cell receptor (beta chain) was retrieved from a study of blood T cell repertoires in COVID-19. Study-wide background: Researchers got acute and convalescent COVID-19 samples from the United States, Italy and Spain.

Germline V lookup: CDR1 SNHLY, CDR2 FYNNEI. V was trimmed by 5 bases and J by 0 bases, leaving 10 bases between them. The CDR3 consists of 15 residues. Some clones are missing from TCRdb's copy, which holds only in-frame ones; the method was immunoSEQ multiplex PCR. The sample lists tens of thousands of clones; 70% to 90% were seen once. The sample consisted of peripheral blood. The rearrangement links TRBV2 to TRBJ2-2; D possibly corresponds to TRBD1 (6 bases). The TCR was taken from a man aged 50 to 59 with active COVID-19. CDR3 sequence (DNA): TGTGCCAGCAGTCTACAGGGTCCGAACACCGGGGAGCTGTTTTTT. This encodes CASSLQGPNTGELFF.